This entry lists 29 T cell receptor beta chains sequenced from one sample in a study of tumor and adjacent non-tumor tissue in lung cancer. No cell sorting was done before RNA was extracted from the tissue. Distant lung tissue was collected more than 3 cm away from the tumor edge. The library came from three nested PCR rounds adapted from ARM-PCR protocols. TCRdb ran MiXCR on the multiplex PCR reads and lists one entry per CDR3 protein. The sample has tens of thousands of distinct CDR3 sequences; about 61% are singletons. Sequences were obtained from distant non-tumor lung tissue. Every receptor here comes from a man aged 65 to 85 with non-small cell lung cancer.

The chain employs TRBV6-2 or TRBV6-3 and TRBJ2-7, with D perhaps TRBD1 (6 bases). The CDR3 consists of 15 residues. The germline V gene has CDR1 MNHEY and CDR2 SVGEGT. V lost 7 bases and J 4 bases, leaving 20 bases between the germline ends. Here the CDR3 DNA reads TGTGCCAGCAACGCTCCGGGACATGGTTCGTACGAGCAGTACTTC. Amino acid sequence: CASNAPGHGSYEQYF.

The CDR3 DNA reads TGTGCCAGCAGCCACTCTGTGGGCTCCTACAATGAGCAGTTCTTC. Its translation: CASSHSVGSYNEQFF. The V call is TRBV11-2, the J call TRBJ2-1; D remains unclear. Per germline, CDR1 SGHAT and CDR2 FQNNGV. V lost 5 bases to trimming and J lost 0 bases, with 11 bases between them. The CDR3 consists of 15 residues.

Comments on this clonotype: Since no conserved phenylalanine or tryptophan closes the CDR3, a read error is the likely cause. The CDR3 protein is CANSLLASGRAVDTQYL. In DNA form, the CDR3 reads TGTGCCAACAGCTTACTTGCGAGCGGGAGGGCCGTAGATACGCAGTATTTA. This sequence joins TRBV11-2 and TRBJ2-3; 10 positions match TRBD2. Germline V lookup: CDR1 SGHAT, CDR2 FQNNGV. This CDR3 spans 17 amino acids.

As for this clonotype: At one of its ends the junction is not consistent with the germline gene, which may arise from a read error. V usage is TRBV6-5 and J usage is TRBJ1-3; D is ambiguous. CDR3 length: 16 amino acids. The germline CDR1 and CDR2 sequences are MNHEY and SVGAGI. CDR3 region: CVSSYSRPSSGNTIYF. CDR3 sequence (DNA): TGTGTCAGCAGTTACTCTCGCCCGAGCTCTGGAAACACCATATATTTC.

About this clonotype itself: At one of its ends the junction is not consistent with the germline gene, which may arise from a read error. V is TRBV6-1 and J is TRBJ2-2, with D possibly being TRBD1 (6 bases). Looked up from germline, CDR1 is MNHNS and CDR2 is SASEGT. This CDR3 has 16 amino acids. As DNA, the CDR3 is TGTGCCAACAGTGATTCACAGGGCTCGGACACCGGGGATCTGCTTTTT. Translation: CANSDSQGSDTGDLLF.

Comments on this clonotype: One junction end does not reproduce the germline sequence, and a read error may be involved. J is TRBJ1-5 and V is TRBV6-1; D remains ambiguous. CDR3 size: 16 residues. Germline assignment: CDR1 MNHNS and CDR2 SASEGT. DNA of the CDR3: TGTACCAGCCGAAATATCGGAAAGGGAGGCAATCAGCCCCAGCATTTT. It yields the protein CTSRNIGKGGNQPQHF.

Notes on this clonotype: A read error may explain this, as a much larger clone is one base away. This CDR3 is CASRGTGPSDKQYF. Written as DNA, the CDR3 is TGTGCCAGCAGGGGGACAGGACCTAGCGACAAGCAGTACTTC. This sequence joins TRBV6-1 and TRBJ2-7, with 8 bases matching TRBD1. Germline assignment: CDR1 MNHNS and CDR2 SASEGT. J lost 8 bases, V lost 6 bases, and 12 bases had no gene match. The CDR3 extends over 14 amino acids.

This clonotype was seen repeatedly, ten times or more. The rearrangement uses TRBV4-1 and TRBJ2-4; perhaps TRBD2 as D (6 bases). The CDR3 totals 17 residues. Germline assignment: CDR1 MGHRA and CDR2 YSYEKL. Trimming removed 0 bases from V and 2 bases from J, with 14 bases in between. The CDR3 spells CASSQDEEGLSKNIQYF. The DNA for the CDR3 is TGCGCCAGCAGCCAAGATGAGGAGGGATTGTCCAAAAACATTCAGTACTTC.

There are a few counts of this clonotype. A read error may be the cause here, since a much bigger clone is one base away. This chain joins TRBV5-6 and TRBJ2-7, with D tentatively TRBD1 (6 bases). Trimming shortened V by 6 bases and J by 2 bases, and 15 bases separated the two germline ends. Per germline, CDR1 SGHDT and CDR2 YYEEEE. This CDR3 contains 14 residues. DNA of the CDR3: TGTGCCAGCACCGGCGACAGGTTCCCCTACGAGCAGTACTTC. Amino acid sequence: CASTGDRFPYEQYF.

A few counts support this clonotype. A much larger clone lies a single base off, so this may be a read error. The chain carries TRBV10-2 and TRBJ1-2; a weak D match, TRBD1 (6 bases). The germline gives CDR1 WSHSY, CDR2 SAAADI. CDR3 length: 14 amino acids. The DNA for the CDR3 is TGCGCCAGCACTGAGTTCCTGGGGGGGCCTGGCTACACCTTC. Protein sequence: CASTEFLGGPGYTF.

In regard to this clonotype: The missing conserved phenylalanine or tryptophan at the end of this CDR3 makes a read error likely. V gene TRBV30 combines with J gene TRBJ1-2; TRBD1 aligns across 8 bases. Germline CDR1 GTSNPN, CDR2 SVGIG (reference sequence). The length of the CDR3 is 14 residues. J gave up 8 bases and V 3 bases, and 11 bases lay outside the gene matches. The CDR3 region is CAWRTAGGVEGYTL. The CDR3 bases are TGTGCCTGGAGGACTGCAGGGGGCGTGGAAGGCTACACCTTA.

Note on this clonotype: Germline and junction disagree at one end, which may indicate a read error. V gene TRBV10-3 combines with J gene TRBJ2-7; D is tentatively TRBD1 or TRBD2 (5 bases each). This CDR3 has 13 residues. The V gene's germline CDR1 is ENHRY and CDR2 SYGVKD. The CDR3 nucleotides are TGTGCCATCAGTGCTGGACGACGGGACGAACAGTACTTC. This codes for CAISAGRRDEQYF.

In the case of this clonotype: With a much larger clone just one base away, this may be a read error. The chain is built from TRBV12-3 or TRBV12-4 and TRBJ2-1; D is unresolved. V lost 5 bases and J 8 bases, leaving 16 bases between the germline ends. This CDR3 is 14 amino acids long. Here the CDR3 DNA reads TGTGCCAGCAGTCACCGGGCTAGTAGGCATGAGCAGTTCTTC. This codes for CASSHRASRHEQFF.

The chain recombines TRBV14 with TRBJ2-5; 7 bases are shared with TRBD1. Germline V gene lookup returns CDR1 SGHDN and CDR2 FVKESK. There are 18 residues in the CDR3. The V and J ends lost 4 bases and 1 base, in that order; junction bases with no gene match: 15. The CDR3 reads CASSPIAETGLSQETQYF. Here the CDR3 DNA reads TGTGCCAGCAGCCCCATTGCGGAGACAGGGTTGAGCCAAGAGACCCAGTACTTC. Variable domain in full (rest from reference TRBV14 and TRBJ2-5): EAGVTQFPSHSVIEKGQTVTLRCDPISGHDNLYWYRRVMGKEIKFLLHFVKESKQDESGMPNNRFLAERTGGTYSTLKVQPAELEDSGVYFCASSPIAETGLSQETQYFGPGTRLLVL.

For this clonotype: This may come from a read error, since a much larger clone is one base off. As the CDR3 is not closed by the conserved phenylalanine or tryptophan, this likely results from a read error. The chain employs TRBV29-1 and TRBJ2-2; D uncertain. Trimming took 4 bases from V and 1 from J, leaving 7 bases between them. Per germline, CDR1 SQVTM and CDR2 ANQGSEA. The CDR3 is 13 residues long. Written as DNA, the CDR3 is TGCAGCGTTGGTCTGCTGAACACCGGGGAGCTGTTTTTA. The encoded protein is CSVGLLNTGELFL.

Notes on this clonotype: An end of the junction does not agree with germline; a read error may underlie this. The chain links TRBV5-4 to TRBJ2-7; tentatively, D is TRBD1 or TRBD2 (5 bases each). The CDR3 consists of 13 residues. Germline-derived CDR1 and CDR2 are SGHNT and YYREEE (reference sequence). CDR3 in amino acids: CASSLRGSYKQYF. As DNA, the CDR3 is TGCGCCAGCAGCTTACGGGGCTCCTACAAGCAGTACTTC.

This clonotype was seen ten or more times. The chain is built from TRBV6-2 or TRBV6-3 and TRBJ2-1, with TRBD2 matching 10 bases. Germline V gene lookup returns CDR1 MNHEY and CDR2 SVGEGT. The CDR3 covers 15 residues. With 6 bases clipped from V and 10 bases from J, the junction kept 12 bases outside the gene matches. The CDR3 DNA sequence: TGTGCCAGCAGCATTATAGCGGGGGGCCCGGGAGAGCAGTTCTTC. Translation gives CASSIIAGGPGEQFF.

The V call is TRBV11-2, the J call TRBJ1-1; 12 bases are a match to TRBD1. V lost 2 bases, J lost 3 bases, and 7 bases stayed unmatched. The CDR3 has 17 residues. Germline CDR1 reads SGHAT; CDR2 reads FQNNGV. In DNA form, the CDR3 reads TGTGCCAGCAGCTTATACGGGGACAGGGGGCAGCACACTGAAGCTTTCTTT. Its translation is CASSLYGDRGQHTEAFF.

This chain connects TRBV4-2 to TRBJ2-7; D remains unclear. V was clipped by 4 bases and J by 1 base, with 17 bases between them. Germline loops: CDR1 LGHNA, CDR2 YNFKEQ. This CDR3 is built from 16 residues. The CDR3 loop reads CASSLRARGVSYEQYF. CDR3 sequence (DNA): TGTGCCAGCAGCCTCCGAGCGCGCGGAGTATCCTACGAGCAGTACTTC.

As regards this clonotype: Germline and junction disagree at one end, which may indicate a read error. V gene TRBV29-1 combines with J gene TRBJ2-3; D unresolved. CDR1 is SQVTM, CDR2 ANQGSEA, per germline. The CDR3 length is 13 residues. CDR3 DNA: TGCGGCGTTGATCCGGAAGGGCTAGGTATGCAGTATTTT. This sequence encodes CGVDPEGLGMQYF.

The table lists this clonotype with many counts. The CDR3 region has the DNA TGTGCCAGCAGGTTAAAAGGGTACCCGAGCACTGAAGCTTTCTTT. As protein: CASRLKGYPSTEAFF. The genes are TRBV6-5 and TRBJ1-1; D is uncertain. Trimming took off 6 bases at V and 4 bases at J, with 18 bases between the two ends. The CDR3 totals 15 residues. CDR1 and CDR2 (germline): MNHEY, SVGAGI.

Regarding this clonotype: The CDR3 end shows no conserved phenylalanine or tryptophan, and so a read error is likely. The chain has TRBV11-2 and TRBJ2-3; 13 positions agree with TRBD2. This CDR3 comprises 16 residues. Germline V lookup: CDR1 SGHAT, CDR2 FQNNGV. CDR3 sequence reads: CAGSSGGLAGPDTQYL. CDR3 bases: TGTGCCGGCAGCTCTGGGGGACTAGCGGGGCCAGATACGCAGTATCTT.

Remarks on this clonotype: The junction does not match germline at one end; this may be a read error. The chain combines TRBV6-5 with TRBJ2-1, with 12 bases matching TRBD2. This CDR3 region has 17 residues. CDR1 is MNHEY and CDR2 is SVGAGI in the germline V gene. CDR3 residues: CASRQLAGGRSDNEQSF. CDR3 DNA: TGTGCCAGTAGACAACTAGCGGGAGGACGATCGGACAATGAGCAGTCCTTC.

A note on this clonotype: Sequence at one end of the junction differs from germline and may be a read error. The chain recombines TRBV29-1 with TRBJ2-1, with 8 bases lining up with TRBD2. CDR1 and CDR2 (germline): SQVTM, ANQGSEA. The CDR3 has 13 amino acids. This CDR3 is CSTSGGPHNEQVF. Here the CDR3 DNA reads TGCAGCACTTCGGGGGGGCCACACAATGAGCAGGTCTTC.

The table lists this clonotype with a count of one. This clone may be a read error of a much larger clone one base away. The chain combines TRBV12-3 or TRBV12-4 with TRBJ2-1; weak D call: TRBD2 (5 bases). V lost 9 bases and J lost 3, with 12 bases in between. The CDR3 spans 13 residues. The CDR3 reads CARSPEVYNEQFF. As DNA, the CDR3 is TGTGCCAGGAGCCCGGAGGTCTACAATGAGCAGTTCTTC.

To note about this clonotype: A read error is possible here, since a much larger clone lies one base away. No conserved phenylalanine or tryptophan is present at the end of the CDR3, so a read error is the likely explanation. CDR3 coding DNA: TGTGCCAGCAGCCTCCCGGCCCCCCAGACCCAGTACCTC. Protein product: CASSLPAPQTQYL. V usage is TRBV28 and J usage is TRBJ2-5; D unresolved. The CDR3 sequence is 13 residues long. Germline V gene sequence: CDR1 MDHEN, CDR2 SYDVKM. V shed 6 bases and J shed 6 bases, with 14 bases lying between them.

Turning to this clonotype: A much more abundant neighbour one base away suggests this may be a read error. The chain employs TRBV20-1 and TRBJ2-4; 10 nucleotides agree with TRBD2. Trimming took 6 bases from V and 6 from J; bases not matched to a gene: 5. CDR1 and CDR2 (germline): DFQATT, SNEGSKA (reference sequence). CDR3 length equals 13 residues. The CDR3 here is CSAAQREGNIQYF. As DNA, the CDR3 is TGCAGTGCGGCCCAGCGGGAGGGAAACATTCAGTACTTC.

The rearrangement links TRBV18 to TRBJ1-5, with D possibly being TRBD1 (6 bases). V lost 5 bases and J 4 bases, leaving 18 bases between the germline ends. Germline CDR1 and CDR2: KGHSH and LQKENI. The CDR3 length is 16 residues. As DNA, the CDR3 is TGTGCCAGCTCAAACCGTGCGGGGACAAAGAATCAGCCCCAGCATTTT. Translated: CASSNRAGTKNQPQHF.

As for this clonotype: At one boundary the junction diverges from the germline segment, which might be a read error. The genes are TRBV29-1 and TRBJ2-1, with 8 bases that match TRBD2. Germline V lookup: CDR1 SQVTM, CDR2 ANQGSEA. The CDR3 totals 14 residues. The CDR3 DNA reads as TGCAGCGTTGGGACTAGCAGGAGGGCCAATGAGCAGTTCTTT. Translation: CSVGTSRRANEQFF.